A single sample gave rise to the 5 T cell receptor beta chains below, sequenced in a study of technical replicates of blood from a few donors. The protocol was immunoSEQ multiplex PCR, while the TCRdb copy is restricted to in-frame clones and leaves out a portion. The sample lists about 84,000 clones; 95% to 98% were seen once. Sample: T cells isolated from PBMCs. The receptors here all came from a human donor in good health.

The chain is built from TRBV11-2 and TRBJ1-2, with D perhaps TRBD1 (5 bases). This CDR3 region has 15 residues. V was shortened by 2 bases and J by 8 bases, with 18 bases between the two germline ends. The V gene's germline CDR1 is SGHAT and CDR2 FQNNGV. CDR3 residues: CASSLFQGVKDGYTF. CDR3 nucleotide sequence: TGTGCCAGCAGCTTATTCCAAGGGGTGAAGGACGGCTACACCTTC.

The V call is TRBV19, the J call TRBJ1-5; tentatively, D is TRBD1 (6 bases). The CDR3 sequence is 17 residues long. V lost 6 bases, J lost 0 bases, and 18 bases lay in between. In germline, CDR1 is LNHDA, CDR2 SQIVND (reference sequence). The CDR3 DNA reads TGTGCCAGTAGGATACAGGGTTTGGGGTATAGCAATCAGCCCCAGCATTTT. It translates to CASRIQGLGYSNQPQHF.

The chain has TRBV5-1 and TRBJ1-4, with 7 positions matching TRBD1. The CDR3 spans 17 residues. J lost 7 bases, V lost 1 base, and 13 bases had no gene match. Germline V CDR1 and CDR2: SGHRS, YFSETQ. This chain's CDR3 is CASSLWGTWQGGEKLFF. As DNA, the CDR3 is TGCGCCAGCAGCTTGTGGGGGACTTGGCAGGGGGGTGAAAAACTGTTTTTT.

The chain recombines TRBV27 with TRBJ2-5, with TRBD2 matching over 8 bases. This CDR3 contains 15 residues. The germline CDR1 and CDR2 sequences are MNHEY and SMNVEV (reference sequence). The trim removed 8 bases at V and 1 base at J, leaving 9 bases unmatched. The CDR3 protein is CASSSLAGVQETQYF. The CDR3 nucleotides are TGTGCCAGCTCCTCCCTAGCGGGCGTCCAAGAGACCCAGTACTTC.

This clone has only one observation. The chain combines TRBV7-9 with TRBJ1-1; 11 bases match TRBD1. The CDR3 extends over 17 amino acids. V dropped 3 bases and J dropped 2; count of bases not matched to a gene: 8. Germline V lookup: CDR1 SEHNR, CDR2 FQNEAQ (reference sequence). CDR3: CASSFLGTGGRNTEAFF. CDR3 bases: TGTGCCAGCAGCTTCCTGGGGACAGGGGGAAGAAACACTGAAGCTTTCTTT.